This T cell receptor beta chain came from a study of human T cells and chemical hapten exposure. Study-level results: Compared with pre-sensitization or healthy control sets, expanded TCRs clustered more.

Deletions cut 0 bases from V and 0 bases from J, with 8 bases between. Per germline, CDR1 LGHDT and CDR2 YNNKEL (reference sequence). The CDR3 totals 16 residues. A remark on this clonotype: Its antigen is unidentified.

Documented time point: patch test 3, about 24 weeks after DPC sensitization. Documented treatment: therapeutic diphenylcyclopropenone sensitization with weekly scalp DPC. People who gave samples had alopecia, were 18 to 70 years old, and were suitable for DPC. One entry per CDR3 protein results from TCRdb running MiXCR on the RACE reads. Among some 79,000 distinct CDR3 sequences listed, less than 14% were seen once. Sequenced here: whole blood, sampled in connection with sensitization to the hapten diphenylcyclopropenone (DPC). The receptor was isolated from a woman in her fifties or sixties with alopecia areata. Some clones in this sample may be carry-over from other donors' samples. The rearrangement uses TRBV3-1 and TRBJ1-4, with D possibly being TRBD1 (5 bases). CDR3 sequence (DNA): TGTGCCAGCAGCCAAGATCCACAGGCAACTAATGAAAAACTGTTTTTT. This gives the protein CASSQDPQATNEKLFF.